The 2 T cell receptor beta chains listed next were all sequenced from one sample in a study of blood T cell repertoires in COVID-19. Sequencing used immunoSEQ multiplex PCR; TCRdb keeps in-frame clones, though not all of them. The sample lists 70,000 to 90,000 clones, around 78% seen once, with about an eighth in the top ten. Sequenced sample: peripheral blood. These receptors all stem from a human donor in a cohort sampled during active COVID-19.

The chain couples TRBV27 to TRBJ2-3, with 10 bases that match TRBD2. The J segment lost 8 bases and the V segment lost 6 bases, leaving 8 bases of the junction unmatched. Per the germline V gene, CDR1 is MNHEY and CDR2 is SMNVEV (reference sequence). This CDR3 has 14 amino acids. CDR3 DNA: TGTGCCAGCAGGAGGAGCGGGAGGGCCAGTACGCAGTATTTT. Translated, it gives CASRRSGRASTQYF.

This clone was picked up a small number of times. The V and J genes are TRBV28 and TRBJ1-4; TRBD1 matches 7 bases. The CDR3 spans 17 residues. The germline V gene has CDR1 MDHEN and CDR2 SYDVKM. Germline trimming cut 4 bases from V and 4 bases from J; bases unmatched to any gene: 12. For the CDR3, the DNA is TGTGCCAGCAGTTCGAGGGGAAGGGGGCGGTATAATGAAAAACTGTTTTTT. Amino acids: CASSSRGRGRYNEKLFF.